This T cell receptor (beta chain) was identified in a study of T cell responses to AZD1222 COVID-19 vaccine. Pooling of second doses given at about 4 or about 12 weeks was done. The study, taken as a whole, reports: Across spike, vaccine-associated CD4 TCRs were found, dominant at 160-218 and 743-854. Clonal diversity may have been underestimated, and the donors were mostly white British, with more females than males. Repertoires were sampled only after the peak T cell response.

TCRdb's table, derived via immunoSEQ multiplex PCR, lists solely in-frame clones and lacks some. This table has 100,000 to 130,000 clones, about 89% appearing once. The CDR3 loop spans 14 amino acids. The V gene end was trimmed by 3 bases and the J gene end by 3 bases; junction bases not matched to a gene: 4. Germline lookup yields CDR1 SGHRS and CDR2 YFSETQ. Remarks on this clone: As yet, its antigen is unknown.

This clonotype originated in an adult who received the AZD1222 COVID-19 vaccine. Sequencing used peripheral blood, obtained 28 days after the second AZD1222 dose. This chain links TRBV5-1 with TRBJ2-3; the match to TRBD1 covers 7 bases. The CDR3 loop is CASSWTGGTDTQYF. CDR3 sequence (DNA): TGCGCCAGCAGCTGGACAGGAGGAACAGATACGCAGTATTTT.